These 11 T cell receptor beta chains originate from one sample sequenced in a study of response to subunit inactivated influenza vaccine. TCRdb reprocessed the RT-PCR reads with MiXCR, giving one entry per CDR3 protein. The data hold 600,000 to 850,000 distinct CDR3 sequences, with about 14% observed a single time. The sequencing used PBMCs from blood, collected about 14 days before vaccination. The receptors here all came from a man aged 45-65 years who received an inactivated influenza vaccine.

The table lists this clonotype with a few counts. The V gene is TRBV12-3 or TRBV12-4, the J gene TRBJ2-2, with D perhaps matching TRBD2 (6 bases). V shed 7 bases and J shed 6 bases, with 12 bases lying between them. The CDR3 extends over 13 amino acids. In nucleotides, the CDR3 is TGTGCCAGCACCCTACTAGCCCCCGGGGAGCTGTTTTTT. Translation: CASTLLAPGELFF.

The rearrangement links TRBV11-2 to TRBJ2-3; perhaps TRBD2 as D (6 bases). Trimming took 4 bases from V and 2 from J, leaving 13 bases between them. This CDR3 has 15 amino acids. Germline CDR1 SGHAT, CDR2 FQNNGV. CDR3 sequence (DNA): TGTGCCAGCAGCTATCCGGGACTTATCACAGATACGCAGTATTTT. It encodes CASSYPGLITDTQYF.

The CDR3 here is CAWMADGYTF. The CDR3 DNA follows: TGTGCCTGGATGGCGGATGGCTACACCTTC. This chain joins TRBV30 and TRBJ1-2; no clear D gene. V gave up 4 bases and J gave up 6 bases, with 6 bases separating them. CDR3 length: 10 amino acids. The germline CDR1 and CDR2 sequences are GTSNPN and SVGIG (reference sequence). The whole variable domain, filled in from reference TRBV30 and TRBJ1-2, reads SQTIHQWPATLVQPVGSPLSLECTVEGTSNPNLYWYRQAAGRGLQLLFYSVGIGQISSEVPQNLSASRPQDRQFILSSKKLLLSDSGFYLCAWMADGYTFGSGTRLTVV.

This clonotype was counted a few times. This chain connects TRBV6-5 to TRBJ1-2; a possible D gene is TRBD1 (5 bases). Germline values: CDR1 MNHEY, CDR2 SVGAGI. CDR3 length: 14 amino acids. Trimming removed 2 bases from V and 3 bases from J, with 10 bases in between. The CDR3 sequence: CASSYAGTDYGYTF. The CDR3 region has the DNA TGTGCCAGCAGTTACGCCGGGACGGACTATGGCTACACCTTC.

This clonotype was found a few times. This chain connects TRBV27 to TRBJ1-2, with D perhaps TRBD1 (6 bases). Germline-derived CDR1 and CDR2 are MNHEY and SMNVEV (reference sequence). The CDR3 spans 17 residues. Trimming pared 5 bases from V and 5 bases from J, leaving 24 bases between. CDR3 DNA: TGTGCCAGCAGTCGACACGGGGGGCCGGGTTTGGGGTATGGCTACACCTTC. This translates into CASSRHGGPGLGYGYTF.

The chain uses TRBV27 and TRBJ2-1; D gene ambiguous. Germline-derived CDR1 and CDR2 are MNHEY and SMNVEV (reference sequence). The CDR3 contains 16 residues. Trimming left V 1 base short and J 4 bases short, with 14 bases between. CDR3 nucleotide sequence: TGTGCCAGCAGTTTATACCCCGAAGGGTGGTACAATGAGCAGTTCTTC. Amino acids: CASSLYPEGWYNEQFF.

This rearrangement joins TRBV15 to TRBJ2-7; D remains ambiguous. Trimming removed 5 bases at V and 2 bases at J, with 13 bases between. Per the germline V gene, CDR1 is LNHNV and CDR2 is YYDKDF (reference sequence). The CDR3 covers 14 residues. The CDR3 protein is CATSQLPEPYEQYF. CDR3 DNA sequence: TGTGCCACCAGCCAGTTACCTGAACCCTACGAGCAGTACTTC. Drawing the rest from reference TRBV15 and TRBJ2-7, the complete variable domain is DAMVIQNPRYQVTQFGKPVTLSCSQTLNHNVMYWYQQKSSQAPKLLFHYYDKDFNNEADTPDNFQSRRPNTSFCFLDIRSPGLGDTAMYLCATSQLPEPYEQYFGPGTRLTVT.

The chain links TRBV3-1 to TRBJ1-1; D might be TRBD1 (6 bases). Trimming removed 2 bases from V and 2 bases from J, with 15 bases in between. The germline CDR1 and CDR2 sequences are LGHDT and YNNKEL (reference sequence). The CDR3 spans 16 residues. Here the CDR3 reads CASSQWQGLGNTEAFF. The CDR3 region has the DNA TGTGCCAGCAGCCAATGGCAGGGGCTGGGTAACACTGAAGCTTTCTTT.

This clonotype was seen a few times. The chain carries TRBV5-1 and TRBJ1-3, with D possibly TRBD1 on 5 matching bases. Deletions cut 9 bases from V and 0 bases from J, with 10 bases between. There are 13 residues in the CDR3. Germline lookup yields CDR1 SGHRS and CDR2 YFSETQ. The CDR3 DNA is TGCGCCACCTCGACAGACTCTGGAAACACCATATATTTT. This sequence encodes CATSTDSGNTIYF.

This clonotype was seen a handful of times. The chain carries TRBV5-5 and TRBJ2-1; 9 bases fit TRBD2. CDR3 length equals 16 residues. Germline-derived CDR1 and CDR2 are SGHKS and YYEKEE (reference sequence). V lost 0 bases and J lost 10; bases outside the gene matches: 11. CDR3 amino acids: CASSLGWRGGLEEQFF. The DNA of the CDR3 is TGTGCCAGCAGCTTGGGGTGGCGGGGGGGCCTAGAGGAGCAGTTCTTC.

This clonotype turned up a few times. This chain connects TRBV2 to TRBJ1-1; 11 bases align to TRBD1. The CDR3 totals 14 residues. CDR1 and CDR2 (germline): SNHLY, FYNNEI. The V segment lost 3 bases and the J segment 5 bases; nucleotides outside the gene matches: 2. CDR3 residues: CASSDWDRGTEAFF. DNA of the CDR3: TGTGCCAGCAGTGACTGGGACAGGGGGACTGAAGCTTTCTTT.